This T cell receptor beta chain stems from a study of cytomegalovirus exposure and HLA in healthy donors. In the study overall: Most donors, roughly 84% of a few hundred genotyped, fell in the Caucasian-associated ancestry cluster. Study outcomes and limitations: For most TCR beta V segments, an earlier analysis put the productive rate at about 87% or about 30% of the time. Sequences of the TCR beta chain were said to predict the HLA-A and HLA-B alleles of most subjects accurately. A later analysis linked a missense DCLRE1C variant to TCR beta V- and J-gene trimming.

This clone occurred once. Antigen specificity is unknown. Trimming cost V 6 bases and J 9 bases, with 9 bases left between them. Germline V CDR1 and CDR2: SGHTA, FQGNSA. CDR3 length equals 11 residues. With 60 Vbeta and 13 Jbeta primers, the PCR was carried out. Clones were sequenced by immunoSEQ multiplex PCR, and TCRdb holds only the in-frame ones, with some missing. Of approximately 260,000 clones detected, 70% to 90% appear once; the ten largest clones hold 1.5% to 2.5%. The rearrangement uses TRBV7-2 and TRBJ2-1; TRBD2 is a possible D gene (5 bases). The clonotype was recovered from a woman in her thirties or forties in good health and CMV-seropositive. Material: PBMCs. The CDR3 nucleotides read TGTGCCAGCAGGGCGGGTATTGAGCAGTTCTTC. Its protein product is CASRAGIEQFF. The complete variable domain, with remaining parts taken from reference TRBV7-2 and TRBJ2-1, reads GAGVSQSPSNKVTEKGKDVELRCDPISGHTALYWYRQSLGQGLEFLIYFQGNSAPDKSGLPSDRFSAERTGGSVSTLTIQRTQQEDSAVYLCASRAGIEQFFGPGTRLTVL.